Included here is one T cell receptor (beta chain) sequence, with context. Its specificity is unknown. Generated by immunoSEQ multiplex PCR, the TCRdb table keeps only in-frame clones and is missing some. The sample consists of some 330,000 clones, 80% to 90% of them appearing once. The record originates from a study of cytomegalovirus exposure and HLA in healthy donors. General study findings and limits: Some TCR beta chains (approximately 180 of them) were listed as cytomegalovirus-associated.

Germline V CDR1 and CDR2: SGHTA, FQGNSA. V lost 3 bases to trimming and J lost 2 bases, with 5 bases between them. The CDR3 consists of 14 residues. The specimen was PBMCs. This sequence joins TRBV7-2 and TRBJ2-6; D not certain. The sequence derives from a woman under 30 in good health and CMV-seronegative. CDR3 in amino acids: CASSFDTGANVLTF. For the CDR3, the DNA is TGTGCCAGCAGCTTTGACACTGGGGCCAACGTCCTGACTTTC.